Sequencing of this T cell receptor beta chain was carried out in a study of cytomegalovirus exposure and HLA in healthy donors. The CDR3 has 15 amino acids. The J segment lost 0 bases and the V segment lost 6 bases, leaving 5 bases of the junction unmatched. The germline CDR1 and CDR2 sequences are SNHLY and FYNNEI. The PCR was carried out with 60 Vbeta primers and 13 Jbeta primers. Assay used: immunoSEQ multiplex PCR; TCRdb lists only in-frame clones, some missing. The table shows around 150,000 clones, with roughly 85% occurring only once. The specimen sequenced was PBMCs. V gene TRBV2 combines with J gene TRBJ1-2; the match to TRBD1 covers 9 bases. The sequence derives from a male donor in good health and CMV-seronegative. This CDR3 is CASRETGGANYGYTF. The CDR3 region has the DNA TGTGCCAGCAGGGAGACAGGGGGAGCTAACTATGGCTACACCTTC.